These T cell receptor beta chains were read from a single sample in a study of blood T cell repertoires in COVID-19. The protocol was immunoSEQ multiplex PCR, while the TCRdb copy is restricted to in-frame clones and leaves out a portion. The table has over 350,000 clones, more than 75% seen once; the top ten hold 1.2%. Sample: PBMCs or T cells enriched from blood (not recorded which). These receptors all come from a woman aged 18 to 35 who had recovered from COVID-19. CDR3s include the opening cysteine and the closing phenylalanine or tryptophan. D genes are given only for firm matches. A row's size may be missing; if present it is once, few, many or a size class.

v_call: TRBV6-5
j_call: TRBJ1-1
clone_size: .
d_call: .
cdr3_nt: TGTGCCAGCAGTCCGCTCGGGGAGTTCACTGAAGCTTTCTTT
cdr3_aa: CASSPLGEFTEAFF

v_call: TRBV4-2
j_call: TRBJ1-5
clone_size: .
d_call: TRBD1
cdr3_nt: TGTGCCAGCAGCCAATCCTTGGCAGGGGGAAATCAGCCCCAGCATTTT
cdr3_aa: CASSQSLAGGNQPQHF

v_call: TRBV5-1
j_call: TRBJ2-5
clone_size: once
d_call: TRBD1
cdr3_nt: TGCGCCAGCAGCCCAGGGACAGGGTACCAAGAGACCCAGTACTTC
cdr3_aa: CASSPGTGYQETQYF

v_call: TRBV18
j_call: TRBJ1-1
clone_size: .
d_call: .
cdr3_nt: TGTGCCAGCTCATCCTCTTCGAACACTGAAGCTTTCTTT
cdr3_aa: CASSSSSNTEAFF

v_call: TRBV6-5
j_call: TRBJ1-5
clone_size: .
d_call: .
cdr3_nt: TGTGCCCTCCAGAACGGGGACTCCTATCAGCCCCAGCATTTT
cdr3_aa: CALQNGDSYQPQHF

v_call: TRBV30
j_call: TRBJ2-7
clone_size: .
d_call: .
cdr3_nt: TGTGCCTGGAGTGCCACAGGGTGGGCTGAGCAGTACTTC
cdr3_aa: CAWSATGWAEQYF

v_call: TRBV7-8
j_call: TRBJ1-4
clone_size: .
d_call: .
cdr3_nt: TGTGCCAGCAGCTCCAAGGGGGCTAATGAAAAACTGTTTTTT
cdr3_aa: CASSSKGANEKLFF

v_call: TRBV29-1
j_call: TRBJ1-2
clone_size: .
d_call: TRBD1
cdr3_nt: TGCAGCGTTGACACAGGGGATGGTAACTATGGCTACACCTTC
cdr3_aa: CSVDTGDGNYGYTF

v_call: TRBV4-1
j_call: TRBJ1-1
clone_size: .
d_call: .
cdr3_nt: TGCGCCAGCAGCCAATGGAGCGGGAACACTGAAGCTTTCTTT
cdr3_aa: CASSQWSGNTEAFF

v_call: TRBV9
j_call: TRBJ2-1
clone_size: .
d_call: .
cdr3_nt: TGTGCCAGCAGCGTAGATGCGCGGCAAGACAATGAGCAGTTCTTC
cdr3_aa: CASSVDARQDNEQFF

v_call: TRBV11-1
j_call: TRBJ2-2
clone_size: .
d_call: .
cdr3_nt: TGTGCCAGCAGCGGGGGGTTCCCGACCGGGGAGCTGTTTTTT
cdr3_aa: CASSGGFPTGELFF

v_call: TRBV4-3
j_call: TRBJ2-2
clone_size: once
d_call: .
cdr3_nt: TGCGCCAGCAGCACTGGTCGGGGGGCCACCGGGGAGCTGTTTTTT
cdr3_aa: CASSTGRGATGELFF

v_call: TRBV7-6
j_call: TRBJ1-2
clone_size: .
d_call: TRBD1
cdr3_nt: TGTGCCAGCAGCTTGGGGCAGGGGGCGGATGGCTACACCTTC
cdr3_aa: CASSLGQGADGYTF

v_call: TRBV4-1
j_call: TRBJ1-5
clone_size: .
d_call: TRBD1
cdr3_nt: TGCGCCAGCAGCCAAGCCGGACAGGGAGCGCGCAATCAGCCCCAGCATTTT
cdr3_aa: CASSQAGQGARNQPQHF

v_call: TRBV5-1
j_call: TRBJ2-1
clone_size: .
d_call: .
cdr3_nt: TGCGCCAGCAGCTTGGGTCTGGACATGTCCTACAATGAGCAGTTCTTC
cdr3_aa: CASSLGLDMSYNEQFF

v_call: TRBV6-5
j_call: TRBJ1-5
clone_size: .
d_call: TRBD1
cdr3_nt: TGTGCCAGCAGCGGACAGGGAGACCAGCCCCAGCATTTT
cdr3_aa: CASSGQGDQPQHF

v_call: TRBV6-5
j_call: TRBJ1-2
clone_size: .
d_call: TRBD1
cdr3_nt: TGTGCCAGCAGAACCGGGACAGGACACTATGGCTACACCTTC
cdr3_aa: CASRTGTGHYGYTF

v_call: TRBV2
j_call: TRBJ1-2
clone_size: .
d_call: .
cdr3_nt: TGTGCCAGCAGAAAGCCCGAGGCGGGCTATGGCTACACCTTC
cdr3_aa: CASRKPEAGYGYTF

v_call: TRBV19
j_call: TRBJ1-5
clone_size: .
d_call: .
cdr3_nt: TGTGCCACCGCGGAGGGTGGTGGAAATCAGCCCCAGCATTTT
cdr3_aa: CATAEGGGNQPQHF

v_call: TRBV24-1
j_call: TRBJ1-4
clone_size: .
d_call: .
cdr3_nt: TGTGCCACCAGTGATTTCCCACAGGGTACTAATGAAAAACTGTTTTTT
cdr3_aa: CATSDFPQGTNEKLFF